Listed below are T cell receptor beta chains from one sample, sequenced in a study of vaccination effects on CD4 cells after COVID-19. Sequenced by immunoSEQ multiplex PCR; TCRdb stores in-frame clones only, minus some. In the table there are 26,000 or so clones, roughly 68% of which are singletons. These receptors are not linked to any known antigen. Here the sequenced sample was CD4+ T cells from PBMCs cultured with HCoV-NL63 spike peptides, taken before COVID-19 vaccination. All receptors come from a human donor who received a COVID-19 vaccine. Both conserved end residues are part of each CDR3. A D gene is named only where the DNA matches it firmly. Only part of the rows carry a size: once, few, many, or a class if the clone is expanded.

D gene,clone size,J gene,V gene,CDR3 DNA,CDR3 protein
NA,few,TRBJ1-2,TRBV6-5,TGTGCCAGCGGACTCGAGGACGGCTACACCTTC,CASGLEDGYTF
NA,once,TRBJ2-7,TRBV5-1,TGCGCCAGCAGCTTGGGGTTAAACGGTCAGTACGAGCAGTACTTC,CASSLGLNGQYEQYF
NA,NA,TRBJ1-2,TRBV5-5,TGTGCCAGCAGCTTGGATTGGAGGACAGATACTTATATGGGCTACACCTTC,CASSLDWRTDTYMGYTF
NA,NA,TRBJ1-1,TRBV5-1,TGCGCCAGCACCCGCGACGGCAGGGAGGCTTTCTTT,CASTRDGREAFF
NA,NA,TRBJ1-1,TRBV11-2,TGTGCCAGCAGCTTTAACACTGAAGCTTTCTTT,CASSFNTEAFF
NA,NA,TRBJ1-6,TRBV7-2,TGTGCCAGCAGCTTAGGTAGTAATTCACCCCTCCACTTT,CASSLGSNSPLHF
TRBD2,NA,TRBJ2-1,TRBV2,TGTGCCAGCTCCTATAGCGGGGGCAACAATGAGCAGTTCTTC,CASSYSGGNNEQFF
TRBD1,NA,TRBJ1-2,TRBV25-1,TGTGCCAGCAGTGTAGGACAGGCCTATGGCTACACCTTC,CASSVGQAYGYTF
TRBD2,NA,TRBJ2-3,TRBV28,TGTGCCAGCAGTCTCGGGGGAGGGCCCTCGGGCACAGATACGCAGTATTTT,CASSLGGGPSGTDTQYF
NA,NA,TRBJ2-5,TRBV20-1,TGCACGGGGCTGCGGGAGACCCAGTACTTC,CTGLRETQYF
NA,NA,TRBJ2-3,TRBV28,TGTGCCAGCAGTTTGCAGGGGAGGACGCAGTATTTT,CASSLQGRTQYF